This TCR beta chain derives from a study of blood T cell repertoires in COVID-19. The CDR3 loop spans 13 amino acids. Germline CDR1 reads SGDLS; CDR2 reads YYNGEE. The V end was cut by 0 bases, the J end by 4 bases, with 7 bases between. Under the authors' procedure: The authors estimated nucleated cell counts from reference gene primer amplification. Assay: immunoSEQ multiplex PCR; the TCRdb copy retains only in-frame clones and omits some. V and J calls and clone size are given by that table; D and trimming were obtained from the DNA. The sample holds over 120,000 clones, just over 85% seen once. The sequenced sample consisted of PBMCs or T cells enriched from blood (not recorded which). The chain is built from TRBV9 and TRBJ2-5; D gene unclear. The receptor comes from a man in his fifties who had recovered from COVID-19. The CDR3 DNA reads as TGTGCCAGCAGCGTAGTTCTAGGAGAGACCCAGTACTTC. It codes for CASSVVLGETQYF.